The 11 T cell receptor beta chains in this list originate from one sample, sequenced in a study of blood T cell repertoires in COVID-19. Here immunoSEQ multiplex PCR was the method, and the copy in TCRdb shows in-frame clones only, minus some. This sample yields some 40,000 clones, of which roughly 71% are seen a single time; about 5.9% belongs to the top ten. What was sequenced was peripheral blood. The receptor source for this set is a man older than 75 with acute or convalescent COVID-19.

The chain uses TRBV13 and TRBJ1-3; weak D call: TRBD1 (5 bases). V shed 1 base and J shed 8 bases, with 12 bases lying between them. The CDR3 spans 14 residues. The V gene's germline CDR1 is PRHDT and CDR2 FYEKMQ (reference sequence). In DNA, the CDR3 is TGTGCCAGCAGCTTAGAGGGCAGGGCAGACACCATATATTTT. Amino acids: CASSLEGRADTIYF.

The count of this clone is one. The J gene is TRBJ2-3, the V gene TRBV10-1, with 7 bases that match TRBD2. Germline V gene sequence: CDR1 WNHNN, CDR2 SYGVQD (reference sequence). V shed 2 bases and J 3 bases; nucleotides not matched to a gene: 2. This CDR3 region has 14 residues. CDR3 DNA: TGCGCCAGCAGTGAGGCTAGCGGAACAGATACGCAGTATTTT. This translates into CASSEASGTDTQYF.

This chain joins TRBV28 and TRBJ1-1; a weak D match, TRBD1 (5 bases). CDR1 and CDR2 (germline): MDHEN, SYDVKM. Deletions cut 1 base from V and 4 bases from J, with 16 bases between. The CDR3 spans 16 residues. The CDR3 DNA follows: TGTGCCAGCAGTTTATACGACAGTTCACGAATCACTGAAGCTTTCTTT. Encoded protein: CASSLYDSSRITEAFF.

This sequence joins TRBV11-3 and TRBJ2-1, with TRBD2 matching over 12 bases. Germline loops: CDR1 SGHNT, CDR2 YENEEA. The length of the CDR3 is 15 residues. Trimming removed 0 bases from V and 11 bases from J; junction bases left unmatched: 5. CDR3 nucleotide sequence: TGTGCCAGCAGCTTAGAGGGACTAGCGGGTAATCAGCAGTTCTTC. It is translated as CASSLEGLAGNQQFF.

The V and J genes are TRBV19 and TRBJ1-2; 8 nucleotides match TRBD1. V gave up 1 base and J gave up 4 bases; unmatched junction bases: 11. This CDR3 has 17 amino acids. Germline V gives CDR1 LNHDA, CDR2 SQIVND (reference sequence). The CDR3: CASSIGLSRGRGYGYTF. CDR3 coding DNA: TGTGCCAGTAGTATAGGCCTGTCCAGGGGGCGCGGCTATGGCTACACCTTC.

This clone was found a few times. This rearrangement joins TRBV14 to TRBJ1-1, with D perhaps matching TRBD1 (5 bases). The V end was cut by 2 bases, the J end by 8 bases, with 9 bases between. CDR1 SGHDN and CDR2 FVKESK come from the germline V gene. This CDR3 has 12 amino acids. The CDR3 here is CASSQSWTEAFF. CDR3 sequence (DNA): TGTGCCAGCAGCCAATCATGGACAGAAGCTTTCTTT.

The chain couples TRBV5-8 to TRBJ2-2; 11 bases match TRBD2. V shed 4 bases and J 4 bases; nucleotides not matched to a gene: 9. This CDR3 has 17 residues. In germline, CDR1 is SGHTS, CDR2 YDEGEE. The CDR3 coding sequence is TGTGCCAGCAGCCTCCCCGGGCTAGCGGGGGGCACCGGGGAGCTGTTTTTT. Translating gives CASSLPGLAGGTGELFF.

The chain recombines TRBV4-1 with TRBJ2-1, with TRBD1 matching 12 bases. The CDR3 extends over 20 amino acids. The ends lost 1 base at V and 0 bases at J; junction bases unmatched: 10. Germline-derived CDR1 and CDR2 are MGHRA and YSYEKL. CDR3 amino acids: CASSQGGGQGAWGSYNEQFF. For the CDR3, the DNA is TGCGCCAGCAGCCAAGGCGGGGGACAGGGGGCCTGGGGCTCCTACAATGAGCAGTTCTTC.

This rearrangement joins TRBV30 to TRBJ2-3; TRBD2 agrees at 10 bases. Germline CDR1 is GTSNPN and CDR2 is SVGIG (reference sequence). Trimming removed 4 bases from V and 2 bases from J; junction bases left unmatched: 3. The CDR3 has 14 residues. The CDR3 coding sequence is TGTGCCTGGACTAGCGGGGGACACACAGATACGCAGTATTTT. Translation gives CAWTSGGHTDTQYF. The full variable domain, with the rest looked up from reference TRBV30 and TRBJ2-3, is SQTIHQWPATLVQPVGSPLSLECTVEGTSNPNLYWYRQAAGRGLQLLFYSVGIGQISSEVPQNLSASRPQDRQFILSSKKLLLSDSGFYLCAWTSGGHTDTQYFGPGTRLTVL.

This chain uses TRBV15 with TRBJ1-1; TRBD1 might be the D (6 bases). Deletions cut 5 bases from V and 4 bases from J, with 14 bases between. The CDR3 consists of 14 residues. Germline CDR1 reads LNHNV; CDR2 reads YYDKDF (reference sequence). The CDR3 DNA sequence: TGTGCCACCAGCCTGGACAGCAGCAGCACTGAAGCTTTCTTT. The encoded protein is CATSLDSSSTEAFF.

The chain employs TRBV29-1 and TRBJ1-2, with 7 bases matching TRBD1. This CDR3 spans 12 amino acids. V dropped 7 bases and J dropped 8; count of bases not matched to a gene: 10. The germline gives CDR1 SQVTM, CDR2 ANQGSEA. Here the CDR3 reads CSAWDSSWGYTF. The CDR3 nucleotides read TGCAGCGCGTGGGACAGTTCATGGGGCTACACCTTC.